This T cell receptor beta chain was identified in a study of cytomegalovirus exposure and HLA in healthy donors. General study points: Subsequent analysis of the roughly 120 validation repertoires found a tendency for first-cohort TCR clusters to co-occur.

Libraries were prepared by immunoSEQ multiplex PCR; TCRdb keeps only in-frame clonotypes and omits some of them. The sample carries 150,000 or so clones, approximately 80% recorded once. Comment on this clone: Its specificity is not known.

Germline loops: CDR1 LGHNA, CDR2 YNFKEQ. The CDR3 has 15 residues. Trimming pared 0 bases from V and 0 bases from J, leaving 7 bases between. Sequencing was carried out using PBMCs. The TCR originated in a man aged 30-40 years in good health and CMV-seropositive. The rearrangement joins TRBV4-2 to TRBJ2-3; D is undetermined. The CDR3 is CASSQDDGSTDTQYF. CDR3 nucleotides: TGTGCCAGCAGCCAAGACGACGGGAGCACAGATACGCAGTATTTT.